This T cell receptor beta chain derives from a study of T cell clonality in common variable immunodeficiency. Replacement immunoglobulin had been given to every CVID subject for at least one year. Notes on the study in general: Reportedly, TCR beta sequences from common variable immunodeficiency showed fewer deletions and N-nucleotide insertions.

This clone has more than one count but fewer than ten. The antigen is undetermined. The repertoire was sequenced with immunoSEQ multiplex PCR; TCRdb's copy has only in-frame clones and lacks some. The sample was found to contain roughly 34,000 clones, and every one recurs. Sequences were obtained from peripheral blood mononuclear cells. This clonotype was obtained from a human donor with common variable immunodeficiency.

Incomplete CDR3 DNA: TGTGCCAGCAGCTTAACGGCGGGAGGAGATACG. Translation gives CASSLTAGGDT. The whole CDR3 reads CASSLTAGGDTQYF. The chain joins TRBV7-3 to TRBJ2-3; 8 bases map to TRBD2. The read stops 3 residues short of the end of the CDR3; the missing end is completed from the germline J gene. In germline, CDR1 is SGHTA, CDR2 FQGTGA. CDR3 length equals 14 residues. V shed 0 bases, J shed 5 bases, and the junction held 1 base outside the gene matches. The whole variable domain, filled in from reference TRBV7-3 and TRBJ2-3, reads GAGVSQTPSNKVTEKGKYVELRCDPISGHTALYWYRQSLGQGPEFLIYFQGTGAADDSGLPNDRFFAVRPEGSVSTLKIQRTERGDSAVYLCASSLTAGGDTQYFGPGTRLTVL.